The 2 T cell receptor beta chains listed next were all sequenced from one sample in a study of shared clonotypes between healthy human individuals (TCRdb year 2020). The library was obtained by the immunoSEQ multiplex PCR assay. What TCRdb holds here is the immuneACCESS table cut down to in-frame rearrangements. Part of the clones is not present; checked against another copy, under half of the missing clones reflect an unresolved V gene, and the others are unexplained. In this sample the table shows more than 2,000,000 clones, more than 80% of which occur a single time. The top ten clones comprise over 0.12% of the sample. Specimen: naive CD4+ T cells sorted from blood. The cell subset or site label on this specimen signifies: CD45RA+ positively selected. The receptors originated from a man aged 18 to 30 in good health.

The chain joins TRBV18 to TRBJ2-7; D possibly corresponds to TRBD2 (6 bases). The V gene's germline CDR1 is KGHSH and CDR2 LQKENI. Deletions cut 3 bases from V and 0 bases from J, with 9 bases between. CDR3 length equals 14 residues. The CDR3 is CASSPGLLSYEQYF. CDR3 DNA sequence: TGTGCCAGCTCACCGGGACTCCTCTCCTACGAGCAGTACTTC.

Notes on this clone: Other DNA sequences in the sample encode the same CDR3. The chain couples TRBV27 to TRBJ1-5; D might be TRBD1 (6 bases). The CDR3 covers 13 residues. Germline values: CDR1 MNHEY, CDR2 SMNVEV (reference sequence). With 3 bases removed from V and 4 bases from J, the gap between germline ends came to 7 bases. CDR3 loop: CASSFQGNQPQHF. The CDR3 DNA follows: TGTGCCAGCAGTTTCCAGGGGAATCAGCCCCAGCATTTT.